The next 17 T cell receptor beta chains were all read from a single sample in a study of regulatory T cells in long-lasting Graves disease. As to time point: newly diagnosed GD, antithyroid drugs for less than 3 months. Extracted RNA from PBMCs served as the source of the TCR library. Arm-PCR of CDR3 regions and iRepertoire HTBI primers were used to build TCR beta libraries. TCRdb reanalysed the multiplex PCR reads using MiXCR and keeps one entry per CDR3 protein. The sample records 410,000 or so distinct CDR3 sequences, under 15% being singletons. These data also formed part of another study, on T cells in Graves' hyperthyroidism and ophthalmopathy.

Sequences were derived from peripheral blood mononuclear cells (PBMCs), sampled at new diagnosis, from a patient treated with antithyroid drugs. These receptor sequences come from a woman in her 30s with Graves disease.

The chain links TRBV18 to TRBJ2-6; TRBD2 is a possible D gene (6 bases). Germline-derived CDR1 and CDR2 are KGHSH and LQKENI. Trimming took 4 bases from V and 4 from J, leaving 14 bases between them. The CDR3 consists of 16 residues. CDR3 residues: CASSRRGNQGANVLTF. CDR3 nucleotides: TGTGCCAGCTCACGACGGGGGAATCAGGGGGCCAACGTCCTGACTTTC.

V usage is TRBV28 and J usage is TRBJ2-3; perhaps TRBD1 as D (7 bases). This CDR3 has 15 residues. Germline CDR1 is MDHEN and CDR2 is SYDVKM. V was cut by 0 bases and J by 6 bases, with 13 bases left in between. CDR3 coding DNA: TGTGCCAGCAGTTTATGGGAGACAGGGAGGGATACGCAGTATTTT. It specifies CASSLWETGRDTQYF.

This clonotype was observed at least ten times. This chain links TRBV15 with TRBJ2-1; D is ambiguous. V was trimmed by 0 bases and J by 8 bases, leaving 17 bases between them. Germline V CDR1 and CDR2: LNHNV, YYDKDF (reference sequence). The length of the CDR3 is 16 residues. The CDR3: CATSRDQAHYGDEQFF. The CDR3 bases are TGTGCCACCAGCAGAGATCAAGCGCATTACGGAGATGAGCAGTTCTTC. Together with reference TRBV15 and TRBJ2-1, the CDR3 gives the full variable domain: DAMVIQNPRYQVTQFGKPVTLSCSQTLNHNVMYWYQQKSSQAPKLLFHYYDKDFNNEADTPDNFQSRRPNTSFCFLDIRSPGLGDTAMYLCATSRDQAHYGDEQFFGPGTRLTVL.

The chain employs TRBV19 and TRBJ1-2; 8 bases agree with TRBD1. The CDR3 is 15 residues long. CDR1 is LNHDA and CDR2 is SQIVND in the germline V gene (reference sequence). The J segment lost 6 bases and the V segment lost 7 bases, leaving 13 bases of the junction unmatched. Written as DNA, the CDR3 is TGTGCCAGTAACACACCCCGGACAGGGAAGGATGGCTACACCTTC. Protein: CASNTPRTGKDGYTF.

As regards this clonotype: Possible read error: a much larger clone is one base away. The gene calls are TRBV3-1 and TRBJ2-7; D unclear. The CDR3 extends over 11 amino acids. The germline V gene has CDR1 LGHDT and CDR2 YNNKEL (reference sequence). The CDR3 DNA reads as TGTCCCAGCAGCGAGAGAGGCCAGCAGTACTTC. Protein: CPSSERGQQYF.

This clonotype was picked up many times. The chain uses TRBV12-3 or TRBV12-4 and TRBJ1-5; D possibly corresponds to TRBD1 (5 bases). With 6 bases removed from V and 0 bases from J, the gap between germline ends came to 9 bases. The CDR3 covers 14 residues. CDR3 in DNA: TGTGCCAGCAGCCGGGACTATAGCAATCAGCCCCAGCATTTT. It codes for CASSRDYSNQPQHF.

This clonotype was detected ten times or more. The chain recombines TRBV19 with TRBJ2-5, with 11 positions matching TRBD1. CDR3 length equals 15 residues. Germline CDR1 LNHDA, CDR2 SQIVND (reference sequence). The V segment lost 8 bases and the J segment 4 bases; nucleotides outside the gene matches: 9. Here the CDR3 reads CASRRTGGRTETQYF. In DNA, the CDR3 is TGTGCCAGTCGAAGGACAGGGGGCAGAACAGAGACCCAGTACTTC.

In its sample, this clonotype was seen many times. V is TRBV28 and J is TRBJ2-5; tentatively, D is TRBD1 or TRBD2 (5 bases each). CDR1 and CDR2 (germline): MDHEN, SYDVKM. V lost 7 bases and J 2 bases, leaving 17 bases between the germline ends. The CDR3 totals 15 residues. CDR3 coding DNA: TGTGCCAGCATTCCGGGACGGAACTTACAAGAGACCCAGTACTTC. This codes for CASIPGRNLQETQYF.

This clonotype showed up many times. The CDR3 coding sequence is TGTGCCACCCTTGGGGGAAGCTCCTACGAGCAGTACTTC. Protein: CATLGGSSYEQYF. The chain combines TRBV10-3 with TRBJ2-7; TRBD1 or TRBD2 may be the D gene (5 bases each). This CDR3 has 13 residues. The germline CDR1 and CDR2 sequences are ENHRY and SYGVKD. V shed 10 bases and J shed 0 bases, with 13 bases lying between them.

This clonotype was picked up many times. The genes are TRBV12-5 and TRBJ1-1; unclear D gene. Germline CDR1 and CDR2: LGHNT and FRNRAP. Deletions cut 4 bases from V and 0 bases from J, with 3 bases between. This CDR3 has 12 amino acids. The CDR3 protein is CASGWMNTEAFF. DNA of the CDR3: TGTGCTAGTGGTTGGATGAACACTGAAGCTTTCTTT.

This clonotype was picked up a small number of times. The CDR3, as DNA: TGCGCCAGCAGCCAAGATATGAGCACCAATCAGCCCCAGCATTTT. Translation gives CASSQDMSTNQPQHF. The rearrangement uses TRBV4-1 and TRBJ1-5; no clear D. The V gene lost 0 bases and the J gene lost 3 bases, with 9 bases spanning the gap. This CDR3 is built from 15 residues. CDR1 MGHRA and CDR2 YSYEKL come from the germline V gene.

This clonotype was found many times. This CDR3 reads CASSEVAPGEWSNQPQHF. The DNA of the CDR3 is TGTGCCAGCAGTGAAGTCGCGCCAGGGGAATGGAGCAATCAGCCCCAGCATTTT. The chain uses TRBV2 and TRBJ1-5; tentatively, D is TRBD1 (6 bases). Deletions cut 1 base from V and 1 base from J, with 17 bases between. Germline V gene lookup returns CDR1 SNHLY and CDR2 FYNNEI. This CDR3 spans 18 amino acids.

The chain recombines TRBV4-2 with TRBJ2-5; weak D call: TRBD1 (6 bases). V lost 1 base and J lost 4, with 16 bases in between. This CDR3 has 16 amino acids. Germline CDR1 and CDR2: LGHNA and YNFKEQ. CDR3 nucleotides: TGTGCCAGCAGCCAAGGAAACAGGGTCATTCGAGAGACCCAGTACTTC. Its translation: CASSQGNRVIRETQYF.

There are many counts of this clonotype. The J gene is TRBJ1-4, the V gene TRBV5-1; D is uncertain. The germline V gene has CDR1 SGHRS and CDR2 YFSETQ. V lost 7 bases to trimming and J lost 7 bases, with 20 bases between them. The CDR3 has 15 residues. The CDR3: CASSIGTVDSEKLFF. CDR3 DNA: TGCGCCAGCTCAATCGGTACAGTCGATAGTGAAAAACTGTTTTTT.

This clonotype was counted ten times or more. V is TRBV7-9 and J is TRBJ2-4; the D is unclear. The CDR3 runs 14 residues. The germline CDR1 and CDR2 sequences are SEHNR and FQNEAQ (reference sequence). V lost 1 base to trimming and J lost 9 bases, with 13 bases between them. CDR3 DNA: TGTGCCAGCAGCTTAGGTATGGGAATCGGCATTCAGTACTTC. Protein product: CASSLGMGIGIQYF.

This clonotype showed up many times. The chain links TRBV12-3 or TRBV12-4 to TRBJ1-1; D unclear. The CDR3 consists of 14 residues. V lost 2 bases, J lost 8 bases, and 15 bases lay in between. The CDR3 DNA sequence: TGTGCCAGCAGTTTAAAGGCAGGCCAAGCCGAAGCTTTCTTT. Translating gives CASSLKAGQAEAFF.

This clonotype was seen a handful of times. The CDR3 DNA reads as TGTGCCACCAGTGATCCTAGCGGGAGCTTCGACAATGAGCAGTTCTTC. It translates to CATSDPSGSFDNEQFF. The V call is TRBV24-1, the J call TRBJ2-1; 10 positions match TRBD2. Germline values: CDR1 KGHDR, CDR2 SFDVKD. The CDR3 runs 16 residues. J lost 5 bases, V lost 3 bases, and 6 bases had no gene match.